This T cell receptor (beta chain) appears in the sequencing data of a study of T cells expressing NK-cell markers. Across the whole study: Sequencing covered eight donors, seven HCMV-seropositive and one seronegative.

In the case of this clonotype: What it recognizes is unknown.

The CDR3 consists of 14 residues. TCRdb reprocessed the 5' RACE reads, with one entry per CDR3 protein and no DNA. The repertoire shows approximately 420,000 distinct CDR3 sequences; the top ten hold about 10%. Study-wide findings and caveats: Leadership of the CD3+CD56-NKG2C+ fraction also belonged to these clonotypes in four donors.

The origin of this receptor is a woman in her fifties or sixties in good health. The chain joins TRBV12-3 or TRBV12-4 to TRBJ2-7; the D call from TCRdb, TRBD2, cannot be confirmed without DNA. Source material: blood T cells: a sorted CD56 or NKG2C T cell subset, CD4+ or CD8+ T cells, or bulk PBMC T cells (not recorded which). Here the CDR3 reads CATSRGRGSYEQYF.